The clone carrying this T cell receptor (beta chain) was picked up one time. This specimen comes from a study of blood T cell repertoires in COVID-19. Across the study: The origin of the acute and convalescent COVID-19 samples was the United States, Italy and Spain.

In the original analysis: By means of reference gene primer amplification, nucleated cell counts were estimated. Data came from immunoSEQ multiplex PCR; TCRdb stores just in-frame clones and leaves some out. V and J calls and clone size are copied from that table; D and trimming were computed from the DNA. This sample has 150,000 to 200,000 clones, with approximately 90% found just once. Germline V gene sequence: CDR1 MNHEY, CDR2 SMNVEV (reference sequence). The V gene end was trimmed by 8 bases and the J gene end by 5 bases; junction bases not matched to a gene: 6. CDR3 size: 13 residues. The sample comprised peripheral blood. This clonotype originated in a woman of 80 years or more in a cohort sampled during active or convalescent COVID-19. The chain carries TRBV27 and TRBJ2-3; TRBD1 matches 8 bases. The CDR3 nucleotides are TGTGCCAGCGGGTTGGACAGGGAAGATACGCAGTATTTT. The encoded protein is CASGLDREDTQYF.